Below are 22 T cell receptor beta chains sequenced from a single sample in a study of T cell repertoires in cytomegalovirus infection. Their antigens are not known. MiXCR was run by TCRdb on the reads, yielding one entry per CDR3 protein. The sample lists under 200,000 distinct CDR3 sequences; roughly a fifth were seen once. Sequences were derived from CD8+ T cells from cultured PBMCs, sampled from culture after CMV antigen stimulation. The origin of the receptors is a human donor in good health (CMV status not recorded). Some clones in this sample may be carry-over from other donors' samples.

The chain carries TRBV7-2 and TRBJ1-2; TRBD1 might be the D (6 bases). The germline CDR1 and CDR2 sequences are SGHTA and FQGNSA. The CDR3 spans 17 residues. Trimming took off 5 bases at V and 2 bases at J, with 21 bases between the two ends. CDR3 amino acids: CASSRTPYNDRNYGYTF. In DNA form, the CDR3 reads TGTGCCAGCAGCCGAACTCCCTATAACGACAGGAACTATGGCTACACCTTC.

The chain links TRBV7-9 to TRBJ1-1, with 8 nucleotides matching TRBD1. After removal of 5 bases from V and 1 base from J, the junction contained 6 bases not matched to a gene. Germline CDR1 and CDR2: SEHNR and FQNEAQ (reference sequence). The length of the CDR3 is 15 residues. The CDR3 spells CASSPGQGSNTEAFF. The CDR3 DNA reads TGTGCCAGCAGCCCCGGACAGGGATCGAACACTGAAGCTTTCTTT.

This sequence joins TRBV7-4 and TRBJ1-1, with TRBD1 matching over 7 bases. After removal of 11 bases from V and 8 bases from J, the junction contained 20 bases not matched to a gene. This CDR3 contains 15 residues. Germline-derived CDR1 and CDR2 are SGHVT and SQSDAQ. The chain's CDR3 is CACFPSPGQRPEAFF. CDR3 DNA: TGTGCCTGCTTCCCCTCCCCGGGACAGAGGCCCGAAGCTTTCTTT.

This chain links TRBV7-2 with TRBJ2-5, with unresolved D. Trimming stripped 5 bases from V and 5 bases from J, with 12 bases between. Germline CDR1 SGHTA, CDR2 FQGNSA. There are 13 residues in the CDR3. The CDR3 nucleotides read TGTGCCAGCAGCGCATGGGCCCCCGAGACCCAGTACTTC. It specifies CASSAWAPETQYF. The full variable domain, its missing parts supplied by reference TRBV7-2 and TRBJ2-5, is GAGVSQSPSNKVTEKGKDVELRCDPISGHTALYWYRQSLGQGLEFLIYFQGNSAPDKSGLPSDRFSAERTGGSVSTLTIQRTQQEDSAVYLCASSAWAPETQYFGPGTRLLVL.

CDR3: CASSLAGGTGANVLTF. Here the CDR3 DNA reads TGTGCCAGCAGTTTAGCCGGCGGAACTGGGGCCAACGTCCTGACTTTC. The V call is TRBV12-3 or TRBV12-4, the J call TRBJ2-6; D not resolved. V lost 0 bases to trimming and J lost 2 bases, with 8 bases between them. The CDR3 loop spans 16 amino acids.

This clonotype was counted between two and nine times. V usage is TRBV28 and J usage is TRBJ2-6; D remains ambiguous. Deletions cut 4 bases from V and 4 bases from J, with 11 bases between. The CDR3 has 15 amino acids. Germline assignment: CDR1 MDHEN and CDR2 SYDVKM. The CDR3 spells CASSSSPWGANVLTF. The CDR3 DNA reads as TGTGCCAGCAGTTCCTCCCCGTGGGGGGCCAACGTCCTGACTTTC. The variable domain in full, completed from reference TRBV28 and TRBJ2-6, reads DVKVTQSSRYLVKRTGEKVFLECVQDMDHENMFWYRQDPGLGLRLIYFSYDVKMKEKGDIPEGYSVSREKKERFSLILESASTNQTSMYLCASSSSPWGANVLTFGAGSRLTVL.

The sample holds a few counts of this clonotype. The rearrangement joins TRBV4-1 to TRBJ2-3; TRBD1 matches at 10 bases. The V gene end was trimmed by 4 bases and the J gene end by 4 bases; junction bases not matched to a gene: 5. Germline V gene data show CDR1 as MGHRA and CDR2 as YSYEKL. The CDR3 loop spans 15 amino acids. The CDR3 nucleotides read TGCGCCAGCAGCCTCCCCGGGACAGGGGCAGATACGCAGTATTTT. It yields the protein CASSLPGTGADTQYF.

This rearrangement joins TRBV6-5 to TRBJ2-1; D uncertain. The CDR3 consists of 14 residues. Germline V gene sequence: CDR1 MNHEY, CDR2 SVGAGI. V lost 6 bases to trimming and J lost 5 bases, with 14 bases between them. Here the CDR3 reads CASSPTSTNNEQFF. The CDR3 nucleotides read TGTGCCAGCAGCCCAACGTCAACGAACAATGAGCAGTTCTTC.

The chain carries TRBV29-1 and TRBJ1-1, with D unresolved. Germline CDR1 is SQVTM and CDR2 is ANQGSEA. Trimming stripped 7 bases from V and 0 bases from J, with 12 bases between. The CDR3 loop spans 13 amino acids. The CDR3 reads CSDWPGVNTEAFF. CDR3 DNA sequence: TGCAGCGATTGGCCGGGAGTGAACACTGAAGCTTTCTTT.

The CDR3 DNA reads TGTGCCAGCAGTGACTCTAGCGGGGGGACGTACAGCACAGATACGCAGTATTTT. It is translated as CASSDSSGGTYSTDTQYF. The genes are TRBV25-1 and TRBJ2-3; 11 bases match TRBD2. V dropped 3 bases and J dropped 0; count of bases not matched to a gene: 8. Per germline, CDR1 MGHDK and CDR2 SYGVNS. The CDR3 runs 18 residues.

This clonotype was seen a handful of times. This chain joins TRBV20-1 and TRBJ1-3; D is unresolved. The V end lost 0 bases, the J end lost 4 bases, and 10 bases lay between the germline ends. The CDR3 runs 14 residues. CDR1 and CDR2 (germline): DFQATT, SNEGSKA (reference sequence). CDR3 DNA sequence: TGCAGTGCTAGAGACCTCAGACTAGGAAACACCATATATTTT. Amino acid sequence: CSARDLRLGNTIYF.

The CDR3 nucleotides are TGTGCCAGCAGCTCCTACCCTCAGGGCCGAGGCTATGGCTACACCTTC. Amino acid sequence: CASSSYPQGRGYGYTF. The V and J genes are TRBV7-3 and TRBJ1-2, with D possibly matching TRBD1 (5 bases). Germline values: CDR1 SGHTA, CDR2 FQGTGA. This CDR3 has 16 residues. V lost 4 bases and J lost 4, with 19 bases in between.

The V and J genes are TRBV4-1 and TRBJ1-4, with no clear D. This CDR3 is built from 15 residues. Germline lookup yields CDR1 MGHRA and CDR2 YSYEKL. V lost 4 bases, J lost 8 bases, and 17 bases lay in between. For the CDR3, the DNA is TGCGCCAGCAGCCCGTCTCAGGAGGCTTACGAAAAACTGTTTTTT. Amino acid sequence: CASSPSQEAYEKLFF.

This clonotype was observed a few times. The rearrangement joins TRBV7-8 to TRBJ2-1; D gene ambiguous. CDR1 and CDR2 from the germline V gene are SGHVS and FQNEAQ. The CDR3 length is 16 residues. V was shortened by 5 bases and J by 1 base, with 15 bases between the two germline ends. CDR3 bases: TGTGCCAGCAGCGCACAGACTCCACGATCCTACAATGAGCAGTTCTTC. Amino acids: CASSAQTPRSYNEQFF. The full variable domain, rest sourced from reference TRBV7-8 and TRBJ2-1, is GAGVSQSPRYKVAKRGQDVALRCDPISGHVSLFWYQQALGQGPEFLTYFQNEAQLDKSGLPSDRFFAERPEGSVSTLKIQRTQQEDSAVYLCASSAQTPRSYNEQFFGPGTRLTVL.

The gene calls are TRBV19 and TRBJ2-3; D is perhaps TRBD2 (5 bases). The CDR3 is 13 residues long. Trimming cost V 5 bases and J 4 bases, with 10 bases left between them. CDR1 and CDR2 (germline): LNHDA, SQIVND (reference sequence). CDR3 residues: CASSLLVPDTQYF. DNA of the CDR3: TGTGCCAGTAGTCTACTAGTGCCAGATACGCAGTATTTT.

This clonotype has just a few counts. The V and J genes are TRBV7-9 and TRBJ2-1; 12 bases agree with TRBD1. The V gene's germline CDR1 is SEHNR and CDR2 FQNEAQ (reference sequence). This CDR3 has 17 amino acids. The V gene end was trimmed by 5 bases and the J gene end by 6 bases; junction bases not matched to a gene: 11. This chain's CDR3 is CASSPGTGGVSSNEQFF. DNA for the CDR3: TGTGCCAGCAGCCCCGGGACAGGGGGCGTTTCGAGCAATGAGCAGTTCTTC.

This clonotype was counted a few times. CDR3 sequence (DNA): TGCGCCAGCAGCCAAGGTCGTCAGTTATATGGCTACACCTTC. Translating it yields CASSQGRQLYGYTF. The rearrangement joins TRBV4-1 to TRBJ1-2; D call uncertain. V lost 1 base and J 5 bases, leaving 11 bases between the germline ends. Germline V CDR1 and CDR2: MGHRA, YSYEKL. The CDR3 has 14 amino acids.

The table lists this clonotype with a few counts. This sequence joins TRBV7-9 and TRBJ1-1, with TRBD1 identical over 9 bases. Germline CDR1 is SEHNR and CDR2 is FQNEAQ (reference sequence). The ends lost 4 bases at V and 5 bases at J; junction bases unmatched: 8. The CDR3 sequence is 15 residues long. The CDR3 protein is CASSYEGQGGTEAFF. The CDR3 DNA is TGTGCCAGCAGCTATGAGGGACAGGGAGGGACTGAAGCTTTCTTT.

The genes are TRBV7-2 and TRBJ1-2; 7 bases fit TRBD1. V lost 1 base and J lost 13; bases outside the gene matches: 6. The CDR3 loop spans 12 amino acids. The germline CDR1 and CDR2 sequences are SGHTA and FQGNSA. DNA of the CDR3: TGTGCCAGCAGCTTAGTTAGGCAGGGGGGCACCTTC. Translating gives CASSLVRQGGTF.

V usage is TRBV7-9 and J usage is TRBJ1-1, with TRBD1 matching over 7 bases. This CDR3 is built from 15 residues. Germline trimming cut 4 bases from V and 3 bases from J; bases unmatched to any gene: 8. CDR1 is SEHNR, CDR2 FQNEAQ, per germline (reference sequence). This CDR3 is CASSYAQGLDTEAFF. The CDR3 DNA reads TGTGCCAGCAGCTACGCACAGGGGTTGGACACTGAAGCTTTCTTT.

The chain combines TRBV7-6 with TRBJ2-7; D possibly uses TRBD1 or TRBD2 (6 bases each). This CDR3 has 15 amino acids. Trimming pared 4 bases from V and 1 base from J, leaving 14 bases between. Germline V CDR1 and CDR2: SGHVS, FNYEAQ. CDR3 coding DNA: TGTGCCAGCAGCTCCTCGGGGGCCGAGTCCTACGAGCAGTACTTC. This encodes CASSSSGAESYEQYF.

A few counts support this clonotype. This chain connects TRBV7-9 to TRBJ2-4; D is ambiguous. V dropped 2 bases and J dropped 0 bases, with 8 bases sitting between them. Germline CDR1 and CDR2: SEHNR and FQNEAQ (reference sequence). This CDR3 has 15 residues. This chain's CDR3 is CASSLSSVAKNIQYF. CDR3 nucleotides: TGTGCCAGCAGCTTATCATCGGTAGCCAAAAACATTCAGTACTTC.